One and the same sample provided the 27 T cell receptor beta chains below, sequenced in a study of T cell responses to AZD1222 COVID-19 vaccine. TCRdb's copy holds only in-frame clones and misses some; the assay was immunoSEQ multiplex PCR. Among 80,000 or so clones listed, 75% to 95% were seen once. The sequenced sample was peripheral blood, obtained on day 0 of MenACWY control vaccination. These receptors all come from an adult in good health.

This chain links TRBV5-1 with TRBJ2-3, with 9 bases that match TRBD1. Germline-derived CDR1 and CDR2 are SGHRS and YFSETQ. The CDR3 covers 15 residues. J lost 0 bases, V lost 4 bases, and 3 bases had no gene match. The DNA of the CDR3 is TGCGCCAGCAGCAGTGGGACAGGGAGCACAGATACGCAGTATTTT. It codes for CASSSGTGSTDTQYF.

The chain couples TRBV27 to TRBJ2-7, with TRBD2 matching 8 bases. Looked up from germline, CDR1 is MNHEY and CDR2 is SMNVEV (reference sequence). V dropped 3 bases and J dropped 3; count of bases not matched to a gene: 4. The CDR3 runs 14 residues. The CDR3 DNA reads as TGTGCCAGCAGTTTTCGGGAGGGTAACTACGAGCAGTACTTC. It translates to CASSFREGNYEQYF.

This chain connects TRBV11-3 to TRBJ2-5; tentative D call: TRBD1 (6 bases). The CDR3 consists of 16 residues. With 2 bases removed from V and 3 bases from J, the gap between germline ends came to 16 bases. Germline CDR1 reads SGHNT; CDR2 reads YENEEA. CDR3 in amino acids: CASSLRTVKGEETQYF. DNA for the CDR3: TGTGCCAGCAGCTTACGGACAGTAAAGGGAGAAGAGACCCAGTACTTC. Variable domain in full (rest from reference TRBV11-3 and TRBJ2-5): EAGVVQSPRYKIIEKKQPVAFWCNPISGHNTLYWYLQNLGQGPELLIRYENEEAVDDSQLPKDRFSAERLKGVDSTLKIQPAELGDSAVYLCASSLRTVKGEETQYFGPGTRLLVL.

V and J are TRBV18 and TRBJ2-1, with D maybe TRBD1 (6 bases). This CDR3 contains 15 residues. Trimming removed 3 bases from V and 7 bases from J, with 16 bases in between. The V gene's germline CDR1 is KGHSH and CDR2 LQKENI. The CDR3 DNA is TGTGCCAGCTCACCCCTGGGGCAGGGGTCAAATGAGCAGTTCTTC. Translating gives CASSPLGQGSNEQFF.

This clone was found once. The chain links TRBV19 to TRBJ2-5; 15 bases are a match to TRBD2. The CDR3 is 17 residues long. V dropped 10 bases and J dropped 5; count of bases not matched to a gene: 14. Germline CDR1 LNHDA, CDR2 SQIVND (reference sequence). As DNA, the CDR3 is TGTGCCACCCGTAAAGGAGGACTAGCGGGAGGGAGGGAGACCCAGTACTTC. The encoded protein is CATRKGGLAGGRETQYF.

The chain carries TRBV5-1 and TRBJ2-3; D unresolved. The CDR3 spans 17 residues. Germline CDR1 and CDR2: SGHRS and YFSETQ. Trimming removed 4 bases from V and 1 base from J, with 19 bases in between. The CDR3 loop is CASSPTYQVVGTDTQYF. The CDR3 DNA is TGCGCCAGCAGCCCTACCTACCAGGTAGTGGGCACAGATACGCAGTATTTT.

This clone was detected only once. CDR3 residues: CASSLGAERNTIYF. The CDR3 region has the DNA TGTGCCAGCAGCTTGGGGGCCGAGAGAAACACCATATATTTT. The rearrangement links TRBV7-8 to TRBJ1-3; TRBD1 is a possible D gene (6 bases). The V gene lost 3 bases and the J gene lost 5 bases, with 11 bases spanning the gap. Germline values: CDR1 SGHVS, CDR2 FQNEAQ. CDR3 size: 14 residues. The full variable domain, with the rest looked up from reference TRBV7-8 and TRBJ1-3, is GAGVSQSPRYKVAKRGQDVALRCDPISGHVSLFWYQQALGQGPEFLTYFQNEAQLDKSGLPSDRFFAERPEGSVSTLKIQRTQQEDSAVYLCASSLGAERNTIYFGEGSWLTVV.

The V gene is TRBV10-3, the J gene TRBJ2-2; 7 bases match TRBD1. V lost 2 bases and J lost 5; bases outside the gene matches: 5. The CDR3 loop spans 15 amino acids. Germline CDR1 and CDR2: ENHRY and SYGVKD. This CDR3 reads CAISEGQESTGELFF. CDR3 nucleotides: TGTGCCATCAGTGAGGGACAGGAGTCGACCGGGGAGCTGTTTTTT.

The chain links TRBV28 to TRBJ1-6; D ambiguous. This CDR3 contains 14 residues. Germline CDR1 reads MDHEN; CDR2 reads SYDVKM. V was trimmed by 6 bases and J by 7 bases, leaving 13 bases between them. The CDR3 DNA reads as TGTGCCAGCAGCATAGACGGCCGGAATTCACCCCTCCACTTT. Its translation is CASSIDGRNSPLHF.

The chain uses TRBV19 and TRBJ1-1; D is undetermined. CDR1 LNHDA and CDR2 SQIVND come from the germline V gene (reference sequence). V gave up 3 bases and J gave up 2 bases, with 7 bases separating them. CDR3 length equals 13 residues. The CDR3 coding sequence is TGTGCCAGTAGTATTAGGACTAACACTGAAGCTTTCTTT. Residues: CASSIRTNTEAFF.

The J gene is TRBJ2-1, the V gene TRBV6-5; 11 nucleotides align to TRBD2. The CDR3 sequence is 16 residues long. The trim removed 2 bases at V and 6 bases at J, leaving 6 bases unmatched. In germline, CDR1 is MNHEY, CDR2 SVGAGI. The CDR3, as DNA: TGTGCCAGCAGTTACGAGACTAGCGGGGATACCAATGAGCAGTTCTTC. Protein: CASSYETSGDTNEQFF.

V is TRBV28 and J is TRBJ1-1; no firm D call. Trimming stripped 3 bases from V and 1 base from J, with 6 bases between. This CDR3 has 13 amino acids. In germline, CDR1 is MDHEN, CDR2 SYDVKM. CDR3 bases: TGTGCCAGCAGTTTGTTGAGGAACACTGAAGCTTTCTTT. This gives the protein CASSLLRNTEAFF.

CDR3 nucleotides: TGTGCCAGCACAAGGATCAATGAGCAGTTCTTC. As protein: CASTRINEQFF. The chain couples TRBV25-1 to TRBJ2-1; D call uncertain. CDR3 size: 11 residues. Germline CDR1 and CDR2: MGHDK and SYGVNS. Trimming shortened V by 7 bases and J by 6 bases, and 7 bases separated the two germline ends.

The V and J genes are TRBV11-2 and TRBJ1-4; D ambiguous. The CDR3 has 10 residues. V was pared by 7 bases and J by 8 bases, with 5 bases between. Germline lookup yields CDR1 SGHAT and CDR2 FQNNGV. DNA of the CDR3: TGTGCCAGCATCGACGAAAAACTGTTTTTT. It is translated as CASIDEKLFF.

J is TRBJ2-1 and V is TRBV30, with D perhaps matching TRBD1 or TRBD2 (7 bases each). Germline V gene sequence: CDR1 GTSNPN, CDR2 SVGIG (reference sequence). This CDR3 comprises 16 residues. Trimming took off 1 base at V and 7 bases at J, with 20 bases between the two ends. The CDR3 loop reads CAWSGQGGDTSNEQFF. The CDR3 nucleotides read TGTGCCTGGAGTGGGCAGGGGGGGGACACGAGTAATGAGCAGTTCTTC.

This clone has just one count. The V and J genes are TRBV3-1 (or the pseudogene TRBV3-2) and TRBJ2-1; TRBD1 matches at 7 bases. CDR1 and CDR2 from the germline V gene are LGHDT and YNNKEL (reference sequence). Trimming at V came to 3 bases and at J to 8 bases, leaving 4 bases not matched to a gene. The CDR3 length is 13 residues. The CDR3 protein is CASSQPQGYEQFF. CDR3 in DNA: TGTGCCAGCAGCCAGCCACAGGGGTATGAGCAGTTCTTC.

This chain uses TRBV6-5 with TRBJ1-6, with D tentatively TRBD1 (5 bases). Germline V gene data show CDR1 as MNHEY and CDR2 as SVGAGI. With 6 bases removed from V and 7 bases from J, the gap between germline ends came to 10 bases. This CDR3 spans 13 amino acids. CDR3 in amino acids: CASSDSRNSPLHF. The CDR3 DNA is TGTGCCAGCAGCGACAGCCGCAATTCACCCCTCCACTTT.

The rearrangement links TRBV6-5 to TRBJ2-7, with D perhaps matching TRBD1 (6 bases). CDR3 length equals 14 residues. Germline CDR1 MNHEY, CDR2 SVGAGI. V was clipped by 7 bases and J by 2 bases, with 15 bases between them. Here the CDR3 DNA reads TGTGCCAGCACGAAACAGGGTGGGGCCTACGAGCAGTACTTC. Translated: CASTKQGGAYEQYF.

This clone is a singleton in its sample. The chain couples TRBV19 to TRBJ2-7; the match to TRBD1 covers 8 bases. The CDR3 runs 15 residues. CDR1 and CDR2 (germline): LNHDA, SQIVND (reference sequence). The trim removed 4 bases at V and 3 bases at J, leaving 8 bases unmatched. CDR3 sequence: CASSRTGSESYEQYF. The CDR3 DNA follows: TGTGCCAGTAGTAGGACAGGGTCGGAAAGCTACGAGCAGTACTTC.

The J gene is TRBJ2-1, the V gene TRBV3-1 (or the pseudogene TRBV3-2); 11 bases line up with TRBD2. This CDR3 spans 15 amino acids. The ends lost 2 bases at V and 7 bases at J; junction bases unmatched: 4. CDR1 LGHDT and CDR2 YNNKEL come from the germline V gene (reference sequence). CDR3 residues: CASSQRASGRNEQFF. CDR3 bases: TGTGCCAGCAGCCAAAGGGCTAGCGGGAGGAATGAGCAGTTCTTC.

The chain joins TRBV7-9 to TRBJ1-1; no definite D call. Germline V gene lookup returns CDR1 SEHNR and CDR2 FQNEAQ (reference sequence). This CDR3 has 12 residues. The germline V and J ends were trimmed by 5 bases and 8 bases, with 12 bases remaining between them. CDR3 nucleotide sequence: TGTGCCAGCAGCCGGAATTCGATAGAAGCTTTCTTT. Translating it yields CASSRNSIEAFF.

This clone has just a few counts. The rearrangement joins TRBV24-1 to TRBJ2-4; weak D call: TRBD2 (5 bases). CDR3 length equals 15 residues. In germline, CDR1 is KGHDR, CDR2 SFDVKD. V dropped 4 bases and J dropped 0 bases, with 9 bases sitting between them. CDR3 in amino acids: CATSEAGLAKNIQYF. The CDR3 nucleotides read TGTGCCACCAGTGAAGCAGGACTAGCCAAAAACATTCAGTACTTC.

The CDR3 reads CASSWGRGSQQETQYF. The CDR3 DNA reads as TGTGCCAGCAGCTGGGGACGAGGCAGCCAACAAGAGACCCAGTACTTC. This chain joins TRBV5-6 and TRBJ2-5, with D perhaps given as TRBD1 or TRBD2 (5 bases each). Trimming stripped 3 bases from V and 2 bases from J, with 17 bases between. The V gene's germline CDR1 is SGHDT and CDR2 YYEEEE. The CDR3 contains 16 residues.

This chain links TRBV10-3 with TRBJ2-7, with no clear D. The CDR3 extends over 13 amino acids. Trimming stripped 6 bases from V and 4 bases from J, with 13 bases between. Germline-derived CDR1 and CDR2 are ENHRY and SYGVKD. CDR3 protein: CAIRDVGLYEQYF. As DNA, the CDR3 is TGTGCCATCAGGGACGTGGGCCTTTACGAGCAGTACTTC.

V gene TRBV29-1 combines with J gene TRBJ2-7; possible D gene TRBD2, 6 bases. Trimming removed 4 bases at V and 3 bases at J, with 10 bases between. Germline lookup yields CDR1 SQVTM and CDR2 ANQGSEA. CDR3 size: 12 residues. CDR3 in amino acids: CSVVEGSYEQYF. The DNA for the CDR3 is TGCAGCGTTGTGGAGGGGAGCTACGAGCAGTACTTC.

CDR3 region: CASSLAGEGDTQYF. The CDR3 DNA sequence: TGTGCCAGCTCATTAGCGGGAGAGGGAGATACGCAGTATTTT. The chain is built from TRBV18 and TRBJ2-3; TRBD2 agrees at 9 bases. V was clipped by 5 bases and J by 5 bases; unmatched bases: 5. The germline V gene has CDR1 KGHSH and CDR2 LQKENI. The CDR3 spans 14 residues.

The DNA for the CDR3 is TGTGCCAGCACCGGGACGGCCTATGGCTACACCTTC. It translates to CASTGTAYGYTF. The J gene is TRBJ1-2, the V gene TRBV6-5; weak D call: TRBD1 (5 bases). This CDR3 is 12 amino acids long. Germline-derived CDR1 and CDR2 are MNHEY and SVGAGI. V lost 7 bases and J lost 4, with 10 bases in between.